These T cell receptor beta chains were read from a single sample in a study of regulatory T cells in long-lasting Graves disease. TCRdb re-analysed the multiplex PCR reads in MiXCR, keeping a single row per CDR3 protein. The sample lists hundreds of thousands of distinct CDR3 sequences, about 16% seen once, with about 11% in the top ten. The same sample was also studied in work on T cells in Graves' hyperthyroidism and ophthalmopathy.

This specimen was peripheral blood mononuclear cells (PBMCs), taken at new diagnosis, from a patient treated with antithyroid drugs. The receptors come from a man younger than 35 with Graves disease. Each CDR3 is given with its conserved first and last residue. Fields, in order: J gene, D gene, V gene, clone size, CDR3 protein, CDR3 DNA. A D gene is named only where the DNA matches it firmly. Expanded clones are given a class, and other clones once, few, many or no size at all.

TRBJ2-7 TRBD2 TRBV6-1 many CASSQLAGGPALEQYF TGTGCCAGCAGTCAACTAGCGGGAGGGCCTGCTCTCGAGCAGTACTTC
TRBJ2-1 TRBD2 TRBV30 NA CAWKTLAGVGNEQFF TGTGCCTGGAAAACGCTAGCGGGAGTAGGCAATGAGCAGTTCTTC
TRBJ2-1 NA TRBV7-9 NA CASSITRNEQFF TGTGCCAGCAGCATTACTAGGAATGAGCAGTTCTTC
TRBJ2-1 NA TRBV20-1 few CSARERGVYNEQFF TGCAGTGCTAGAGAGCGTGGCGTCTACAATGAGCAGTTCTTC
TRBJ2-1 NA TRBV28 many CASTSRSGATYNEQFF TGTGCCAGCACTAGCCGGTCAGGGGCTACCTACAATGAGCAGTTCTTC
TRBJ2-1 TRBD2 TRBV5-1 NA CASSLLSGAYNEQFF TGCGCCAGCAGTCTACTTAGCGGGGCCTACAATGAGCAGTTCTTC
TRBJ2-7 NA TRBV30 few CAWEQTLYEQYF TGTGCCTGGGAGCAAACGCTCTACGAGCAGTACTTC
TRBJ2-1 TRBD1 TRBV28 many CASSSPRDRGRTEQFF TGTGCCAGCAGTTCCCCAAGGGACAGGGGGCGGACTGAGCAGTTCTTC
TRBJ2-1 TRBD2 TRBV11-2 many CASTRQAGGYNEQFF TGTGCCAGCACGCGGCAAGCGGGAGGGTACAATGAGCAGTTCTTC
TRBJ2-2 TRBD1 TRBV4-1 few CASSRGTGGLNWELFF TGCGCCAGCAGCCGGGGGACAGGGGGCTTAAACTGGGAGCTGTTTTTT
TRBJ1-4 NA TRBV28 many CASSLSGPNEKLFF TGCGCCAGCAGCTTGAGCGGACCTAATGAAAAACTGTTTTTT
TRBJ2-1 NA TRBV3-1 few CASSPARGFYNEQFF TGTGCCAGCAGCCCCGCGCGGGGCTTCTATAATGAGCAGTTCTTC
TRBJ2-7 NA TRBV7-9 many CASSLVGTYEQYF TGTGCCAGCAGCTTAGTCGGGACCTACGAGCAGTACTTC
TRBJ2-1 NA TRBV18 many CASSQPNEQFF TGTGCCAGCTCACAGCCGAATGAGCAGTTCTTC
TRBJ1-1 NA TRBV13 many CASSTDQDTEAFF TGTGCCAGCAGCACAGACCAGGACACTGAAGCTTTCTTT
TRBJ2-5 TRBD2 TRBV4-1 NA CASSQPLAGVRETQYF TGCGCCAGCAGCCAACCCCTAGCGGGAGTACGAGAGACCCAGTACTTC
TRBJ2-2 TRBD1 TRBV20-1 NA CSANPGQVPTGELFF TGCAGTGCCAACCCGGGACAGGTACCTACCGGGGAGCTGTTTTTT
TRBJ2-1 NA TRBV20-1 few CSVLTDSYNEQFF TGCAGTGTTTTAACAGACTCCTACAATGAGCAGTTCTTC
TRBJ2-7 NA TRBV28 many CASAYPTEDESYEQYF TGTGCCAGCGCTTATCCCACTGAGGACGAATCCTACGAGCAGTACTTC
TRBJ2-4 NA TRBV20-1 few CSARDNTMWNIQYF TGCAGTGCTAGAGATAACACGATGTGGAACATTCAGTACTTC
TRBJ2-7 TRBD2 TRBV5-1 many CASTSGGRSYEQYF TGCGCCAGCACGTCGGGCGGGAGGTCCTACGAGCAGTACTTC
TRBJ2-1 TRBD2 TRBV20-1 few CSAPGRYRNEQFF TGCAGTGCGCCCGGGAGGTACCGGAATGAGCAGTTCTTC
TRBJ2-3 NA TRBV9 many CASSVVGGSTDTQYF TGTGCCAGCAGCGTAGTCGGCGGGAGCACAGATACGCAGTATTTT
TRBJ1-2 TRBD1 TRBV7-3 NA CASSSYQGADYGYTF TGTGCCAGCAGCTCATACCAGGGGGCAGACTATGGCTACACCTTC
TRBJ2-3 TRBD1 TRBV11-1 many CASSPTGGDTDTQYF TGTGCCAGCAGCCCTACAGGGGGCGATACAGATACGCAGTATTTT
TRBJ2-5 TRBD2 TRBV7-2 NA CASTLGLDRTQYF TGTGCCAGCACCTTAGGACTAGACCGGACCCAGTACTTC
TRBJ2-7 TRBD2 TRBV20-1 NA CSARDNGLAGEYEQHF TGCAGTGCTAGAGATAATGGACTAGCGGGAGAATATGAGCAGCACTTC
TRBJ2-2 NA TRBV14 NA CASSPRGGRNTGELFF TGTGCCAGCAGCCCCCGCGGGGGCAGGAACACCGGGGAGCTGTTTTTT
TRBJ1-2 TRBD1 TRBV20-1 NA CSARGTGGAFGYTF TGCAGTGCTAGAGGGACAGGGGGCGCGTTTGGCTACACCTTC
TRBJ2-1 TRBD2 TRBV5-1 few CASRRLFSGRSNEQFF TGCGCCAGCAGGCGTTTATTCAGCGGGAGGTCCAACGAGCAGTTCTTC
TRBJ2-3 TRBD1 TRBV5-1 many CASSPTPRSQGVGDTQYF TGCGCCAGCAGCCCTACCCCGCGGTCACAGGGGGTTGGAGATACGCAGTATTTT
TRBJ2-3 TRBD2 TRBV2 NA CASNGGLAGTDTQYF TGTGCCAGCAATGGGGGACTAGCGGGGACAGATACGCAGTATTTT
TRBJ1-1 NA TRBV18 few CASSPPQGRNTEAFF TGTGCCAGCTCTCCCCCCCAGGGAAGGAACACTGAAGCTTTCTTT
TRBJ1-5 NA TRBV30 few CAWSRGSSSNQPQHF TGTGCCTGGAGTAGAGGATCTTCGAGCAATCAGCCCCAGCATTTT
TRBJ1-1 TRBD1 TRBV15 few CATSRADRGTEAFF TGTGCCACCAGCAGAGCGGACAGGGGCACTGAAGCTTTCTTT
TRBJ2-3 NA TRBV9 NA CASSGMSGRIDTQYF TGTGCCAGCAGCGGGATGAGTGGACGCATAGATACGCAGTATTTT
TRBJ2-5 NA TRBV19 NA CASSTSGQETQYF TGTGCCAGTAGTACAAGCGGGCAAGAGACCCAGTACTTC
TRBJ2-5 NA TRBV18 many CASSPPNSQETQYF TGTGCCAGCTCACCCCCGAACAGCCAAGAGACCCAGTACTTC
TRBJ1-1 NA TRBV29-1 NA CSVVNATSADAFF TGCAGCGTTGTGAACGCCACCTCGGCTGACGCTTTCTTT
TRBJ2-2 TRBD2 TRBV9 NA CASSARTSGSRLGELFF TGTGCCAGCAGCGCCCGGACTAGCGGGAGTCGTCTGGGGGAGCTGTTTTTT
TRBJ1-2 NA TRBV2 many CASSEDLYYGYTF TGTGCCAGCAGTGAAGATTTATACTATGGCTACACCTTC
TRBJ1-1 NA TRBV15 few CATSRGYSEAFF TGTGCCACCAGCAGAGGCTATTCTGAAGCTTTCTTT
TRBJ2-7 TRBD1 TRBV28 few CASSLGTGGGVKFYEQYF TGTGCCAGCAGTTTGGGGACAGGCGGAGGTGTAAAGTTTTACGAGCAGTACTTC
TRBJ2-2 NA TRBV10-1 few CAALRRENTGELFF TGCGCCGCCCTTAGGCGGGAGAACACCGGGGAGCTGTTTTTT
TRBJ2-7 NA TRBV20-1 few CSAHRDPSSYEQYF TGCAGTGCTCACCGGGACCCGAGCTCCTACGAGCAGTACTTC
TRBJ2-7 NA TRBV5-1 many CASSLRRQAGEQYF TGCGCCAGCAGCCTACGCCGACAGGCCGGCGAGCAGTACTTC
TRBJ1-2 TRBD1 TRBV30 few CAWSEPGQGPRGGYTF TGTGCCTGGAGTGAGCCGGGACAGGGACCGAGAGGGGGCTACACCTTC
TRBJ1-1 NA TRBV5-1 many CASSLATGSEAFF TGCGCCAGCAGCTTGGCCACGGGGTCTGAAGCTTTCTTT
TRBJ2-5 NA TRBV6-5 NA CASSYPRGRETQYF TGTGCCAGCAGTTACCCCCGAGGTCGGGAGACCCAGTACTTC
TRBJ1-4 NA TRBV12-3/TRBV12-4 many CASSLLRPSKGEKLFF TGTGCCAGCAGTTTATTACGTCCCAGTAAGGGCGAAAAACTGTTTTTT
TRBJ2-1 TRBD2 TRBV3-1 NA CASSQGGGRYYNEQFF TGTGCCAGCAGCCAAGGAGGCGGGAGGTACTACAATGAGCAGTTCTTC